A single sample gave rise to the 16 T cell receptor beta chains below, sequenced in a study of blood T cell repertoires in COVID-19. Using immunoSEQ multiplex PCR, the repertoire was profiled, and TCRdb retains in-frame clones only, with some absent. Here the sample spans over 100,000 clones, under 90% being singletons. Source material: peripheral blood. The receptors were gathered from a woman between 65 and 79 years old with acute or convalescent COVID-19.

V and J are TRBV3-1 (or the pseudogene TRBV3-2) and TRBJ2-2, with a possible D match to TRBD1 (5 bases). V was shortened by 4 bases and J by 0 bases, with 9 bases between the two germline ends. The CDR3 runs 15 residues. The germline gives CDR1 LGHDT, CDR2 YNNKEL (reference sequence). CDR3 nucleotide sequence: TGTGCCAGCAGCCTGGGGCCCGCGAACACCGGGGAGCTGTTTTTT. The encoded protein is CASSLGPANTGELFF.

V is TRBV18 and J is TRBJ1-1, with 7 bases aligning to TRBD1. The germline V gene encodes CDR1 KGHSH and CDR2 LQKENI. J gave up 7 bases and V 2 bases, and 4 bases lay outside the gene matches. This CDR3 spans 13 amino acids. The CDR3 nucleotides read TGTGCCAGCTCACCAAGGGGGCTGGGTGAAGCTTTCTTT. It yields the protein CASSPRGLGEAFF.

The V call is TRBV2, the J call TRBJ1-2, with 7 bases fitting TRBD1. CDR1 is SNHLY, CDR2 FYNNEI, per germline. J lost 3 bases, V lost 5 bases, and 3 bases had no gene match. The length of the CDR3 is 13 residues. CDR3 coding DNA: TGTGCCAGCAGTCAACAGGGGTACTATGGCTACACCTTC. Amino acids: CASSQQGYYGYTF.

J is TRBJ2-5 and V is TRBV2; the match to TRBD1 covers 7 bases. The CDR3 consists of 16 residues. The J segment lost 0 bases and the V segment lost 6 bases, leaving 10 bases of the junction unmatched. The germline gives CDR1 SNHLY, CDR2 FYNNEI. CDR3 nucleotides: TGTGCCAGCAGATTACACCTGGGACAGTACCAAGAGACCCAGTACTTC. Its protein product is CASRLHLGQYQETQYF.

This sequence joins TRBV30 and TRBJ1-2; D is possibly TRBD1 (5 bases). This CDR3 is 13 amino acids long. Germline lookup yields CDR1 GTSNPN and CDR2 SVGIG (reference sequence). Trimming cost V 0 bases and J 2 bases, with 7 bases left between them. DNA for the CDR3: TGTGCCTGGAGTGTACAGGAAAACTATGGCTACACCTTC. Translating it yields CAWSVQENYGYTF.

The table lists this clone with a few counts. The V and J genes are TRBV27 and TRBJ1-1; D unclear. Looked up from germline, CDR1 is MNHEY and CDR2 is SMNVEV (reference sequence). The CDR3 totals 14 residues. V dropped 5 bases and J dropped 7 bases, with 17 bases sitting between them. This CDR3 reads CASSLAFRISEAFF. As DNA, the CDR3 is TGTGCCAGCAGTCTAGCCTTTCGAATAAGTGAAGCTTTCTTT.

Notes on this clone: Other DNA sequences in the same sample also yield this CDR3. V is TRBV6-2 or TRBV6-3 and J is TRBJ1-5; tentative D call: TRBD1 (6 bases). V lost 2 bases and J lost 1, with 9 bases in between. From germline, CDR1 is MNHEY and CDR2 SVGEGT. The CDR3 totals 15 residues. CDR3 sequence: CASSYQGLSNQPQHF. In DNA, the CDR3 is TGTGCCAGCAGTTACCAGGGGCTAAGCAATCAGCCCCAGCATTTT.

The J gene is TRBJ2-1, the V gene TRBV4-2, with TRBD1 as a possible D gene (6 bases). The length of the CDR3 is 16 residues. V was cut by 4 bases and J by 7 bases, with 20 bases left in between. Per germline, CDR1 LGHNA and CDR2 YNFKEQ. The CDR3 is CASSPTEGERQNEQFF. CDR3 DNA: TGTGCCAGCAGCCCAACTGAGGGGGAAAGGCAAAATGAGCAGTTCTTC.

This chain links TRBV19 with TRBJ1-5; D unclear. In germline, CDR1 is LNHDA, CDR2 SQIVND (reference sequence). V was clipped by 5 bases and J by 2 bases, with 13 bases between them. The CDR3 totals 15 residues. This chain's CDR3 is CASSATRRRNQPQHF. Here the CDR3 DNA reads TGTGCCAGTAGTGCGACAAGACGTCGCAATCAGCCCCAGCATTTT.

The chain is built from TRBV6-4 and TRBJ2-7; 11 positions agree with TRBD1. J was trimmed by 3 bases and V by 1 base; bases with no gene match: 8. Germline CDR1 is MRHNA and CDR2 is SNTAGT. The CDR3 extends over 17 amino acids. The CDR3 DNA sequence: TGTGCCAGCAGTGACTGCCCCGGACAGGGGGCCCGCTACGAGCAGTACGTC. This sequence encodes CASSDCPGQGARYEQYV.

The V gene is TRBV11-2, the J gene TRBJ2-3, with D uncertain. Germline V gene data show CDR1 as SGHAT and CDR2 as FQNNGV. The V end lost 5 bases, the J end lost 10 bases, and 16 bases lay between the germline ends. The CDR3 is 13 residues long. The CDR3: CASSGSEPTAQYF. Here the CDR3 DNA reads TGTGCCAGCAGCGGCAGCGAGCCGACGGCGCAGTATTTT.

This clone was found once. This rearrangement joins TRBV27 to TRBJ2-1; possible D gene TRBD1, 5 bases. CDR3 length: 16 residues. Germline V CDR1 and CDR2: MNHEY, SMNVEV (reference sequence). V shed 3 bases and J shed 5 bases, with 17 bases lying between them. The CDR3 DNA reads TGTGCCAGCAGTTTCTTGTCCGTTGGCAGGGACAATGAGCAGTTCTTC. Its translation is CASSFLSVGRDNEQFF.

The chain has TRBV5-8 and TRBJ1-1; a possible D gene is TRBD1 (5 bases). The germline CDR1 and CDR2 sequences are SGHTS and YDEGEE. The CDR3 is 14 residues long. Trimming took off 4 bases at V and 4 bases at J, with 14 bases between the two ends. Here the CDR3 reads CASSLLGVGTEAFF. CDR3 DNA: TGTGCCAGCAGCCTCCTAGGGGTGGGCACTGAAGCTTTCTTT.

The chain joins TRBV7-2 to TRBJ1-2, with TRBD1 matching 7 bases. This CDR3 spans 16 amino acids. J lost 0 bases, V lost 5 bases, and 9 bases had no gene match. Germline-derived CDR1 and CDR2 are SGHTA and FQGNSA. Here the CDR3 reads CASSPAPGTANYGYTF. CDR3 nucleotide sequence: TGTGCCAGCAGCCCAGCACCTGGGACAGCTAACTATGGCTACACCTTC.

The gene calls are TRBV21-1 and TRBJ2-1; the table assigns TRBD1, which was not confirmed against the DNA. TRBV21-1 is designated a pseudogene. CDR3 length equals 15 residues. CDR3 nucleotide sequence: TGTGCCAGCAGCAAAGGGGGCCGTGGAAGCAATGAGCAGTTCTTC. Residues: CASSKGGRGSNEQFF.

The gene calls are TRBV29-1 and TRBJ1-2; 7 positions agree with TRBD1. Germline V gene data show CDR1 as SQVTM and CDR2 as ANQGSEA. J lost 5 bases, V lost 7 bases, and 10 bases had no gene match. CDR3 length: 13 amino acids. The CDR3 DNA reads as TGCAGCGCTCAACCCGGGACAGAGTATGGCTACACCTTC. Protein sequence: CSAQPGTEYGYTF.